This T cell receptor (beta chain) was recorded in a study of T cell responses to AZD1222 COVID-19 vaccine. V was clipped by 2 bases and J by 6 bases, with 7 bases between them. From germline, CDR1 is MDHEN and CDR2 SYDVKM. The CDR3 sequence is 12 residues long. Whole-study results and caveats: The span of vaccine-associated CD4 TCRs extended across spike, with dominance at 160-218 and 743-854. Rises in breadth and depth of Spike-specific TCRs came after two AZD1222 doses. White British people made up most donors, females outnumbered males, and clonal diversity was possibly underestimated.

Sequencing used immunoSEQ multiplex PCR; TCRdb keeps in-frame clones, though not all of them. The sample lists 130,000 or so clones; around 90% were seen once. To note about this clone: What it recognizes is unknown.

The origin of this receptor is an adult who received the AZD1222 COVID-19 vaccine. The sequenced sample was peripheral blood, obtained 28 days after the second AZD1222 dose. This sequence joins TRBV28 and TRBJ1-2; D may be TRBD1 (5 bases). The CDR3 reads CASSLQGHGYTF. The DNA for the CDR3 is TGTGCCAGCAGTTTACAGGGACATGGCTACACCTTC.